This T cell receptor (beta chain) originates from a study of blood T cell repertoires in COVID-19. Whole-study context: Acute and convalescent COVID-19 samples came from the United States, Italy and Spain. PBMCs, B-cell-depleted T cells, or T cells were the source of the cDNA or gDNA that made up the material.

The CDR3 totals 16 residues. Looked up from germline, CDR1 is LNHNV and CDR2 is YYDKDF (reference sequence). J gave up 5 bases and V 0 bases, and 4 bases lay outside the gene matches. Sequencing used immunoSEQ multiplex PCR; TCRdb keeps in-frame clones, though not all of them. Of about 120,000 clones in the sample, 86% were seen once. V gene TRBV15 combines with J gene TRBJ2-5; 12 bases fit TRBD2. Sequenced: peripheral blood. This receptor was taken from a man in his forties with acute or convalescent COVID-19. The CDR3 bases are TGTGCCACCAGCAGAGAACTAGCGGGAGGAGGTGAGACCCAGTACTTC. Encoded protein: CATSRELAGGGETQYF.